This TCR beta chain derives from a study of blood T cell repertoires in COVID-19. Looking at the study overall: Acute-phase and convalescent COVID-19 samples originated in the United States, Italy and Spain. T cells, B-cell-depleted T cells, or PBMCs provided the cDNA or gDNA that served as material.

V gave up 0 bases and J gave up 0 bases; unmatched junction bases: 3. The CDR3 is made up of 18 amino acids. Looked up from germline, CDR1 is MGHDK and CDR2 is SYGVNS. Methods used by the authors: Amplified reference gene primers provided the basis for estimating nucleated cell counts. TCRdb's copy holds only in-frame clones and misses some; the assay was immunoSEQ multiplex PCR. The V and J calls and clone size are taken from that table; D and trimming were inferred from the DNA. Among about 300,000 clones listed, about 89% were seen once. The origin of this receptor is a woman aged 40 to 55 who had recovered from COVID-19. The sample consisted of peripheral blood. The gene calls are TRBV25-1 and TRBJ2-6; 9 bases line up with TRBD1. CDR3 coding DNA: TGTGCCAGCAGTGAATATGGGACAGGGCTCTCTGGGGCCAACGTCCTGACTTTC. It yields the protein CASSEYGTGLSGANVLTF.